Listed below are T cell receptor beta chains from one sample, sequenced in a study of technical replicates of blood from a few donors. Sequencing was performed with immunoSEQ multiplex PCR; in TCRdb, only in-frame clones are kept and a portion is missing. The repertoire holds almost 65,000 clones, with more than 75% as singletons. The specimen sequenced was PBMCs. The receptor source for this set is a human donor in good health. Some clones in this sample may be carry-over from other donors' samples. Each CDR3 is given without its conserved first and last residue.

v_gene	CDR3aa
TRBV30	AWMRGGGELF
TRBV18	ASSPQGQGNQPQH
TRBV6-1	ASSEAQGLNYGYT
TRBV2	ASSGTGGRTEAF
TRBV6-5	ASSYSSLRETQY
TRBV9	ASSPTGGGVQPQH
TRBV7-9	ASSLGQGARTEAF
TRBV23-1	ASSQPVRDRGEARYT
TRBV29-1	SVETGGGNEQF
TRBV6-6	ASSLSTGELF
TRBV5-6	ASGRQGNYGYT
TRBV5-1	ASRTTDTDTQY
TRBV9	ASSPTRRGEQF
TRBV30	AWSATLTPNGNTIY
TRBV7-9	ASSFRTGDTGELF
TRBV4-3	ASSQGILWRELPSYEQY
TRBV5-1	ASSIAGGEDTQY
TRBV15	ATSGRDNYEQY
TRBV5-1	ASSFESLSEQF
TRBV11-2	ASSLRGFGNTIY
TRBV5-1	ASSGGTSGRGTQY
TRBV6-1	ASSGQGGGNTIY
TRBV4-3	ASSQDFSGSSYEQY
TRBV2	ASTLSGRGRSYNEQF
TRBV11-2	ASSGSGGPEQF
TRBV5-6	ASRGGLFGGPNEQY
TRBV10-1	ASSDETGGRWAF
TRBV25-1	ASTTTEVGATNEKLF
TRBV7-8	ASSLGGTSGVRQETQY
TRBV25-1	ASSSGRAYNEQF
TRBV9	ASSAGQATNEKLF
TRBV7-9	ASSWTSGNTGELF
TRBV7-9	ASSPQGADGYT
TRBV2	ASSLYDDTQY
TRBV29-1	SVVEWGLADNEQF
TRBV29-1	SVSTKYIQY
TRBV5-1	ASSLGQLINYGYT
TRBV5-1	ASSPPGDYGYT
TRBV7-2	ASSQPDRGRNSPLH
TRBV18	ASSPAQGTGELF
TRBV7-2	ASSLERGETQY
TRBV6-4	ASSDEQKKTGGCEQY
TRBV10-3	ATGDRGQNTEAF
TRBV12-5	ASLGGPGADTQY
TRBV5-1	ASNPGTSGQETQY
TRBV30	AWSFFDEQY
TRBV4-2	ASSQGARSTEQY
TRBV7-8	ASSLGNRDSPLH
TRBV4-3	ASSQEGGGAAYEQY
TRBV30	AWSPGPNTEAF
TRBV7-2	ASSLVGSGQLSSYEQY
TRBV10-3	AIRVGQGTEAF